This section outlines one TCR beta chain sequence together with its context. Its cognate antigen is unknown. Time point denoted: cycle 4 day 1 (C4D1), after around six weeks of nivolumab. Brentuximab vedotin exposure varied, and every patient relapsed after autologous stem cell transplantation. Magnetic depletion of unwanted cells isolated CD4+ T cells from thawed PBMCs. Method: immunoSEQ multiplex PCR; TCRdb's copy keeps in-frame clones and lacks some. The sample contains roughly 10,000 clones, approximately 80% of which appear only once. This entry comes from a study of PD-1 blockade in classical Hodgkin lymphoma. Whole-study context: Patients were treated with nivolumab at 3 mg/kg, and this was given intravenously every 2 weeks. General observations from the study: Compared with baseline, CD4+ but not CD8+ TCR diversity had risen significantly by C4D1.

CDR3 length equals 16 residues. Germline V gene lookup returns CDR1 SGDLS and CDR2 YYNGEE. V was clipped by 0 bases and J by 6 bases; unmatched bases: 9. The receptor's source is a human donor with classical Hodgkin lymphoma. This sample comprised CD4+ T cells from blood, obtained before the fourth cycle of nivolumab. This chain connects TRBV9 to TRBJ2-5, with 9 bases fitting TRBD2. CDR3 sequence reads: CASSVAQGLARQTQYF. CDR3 sequence (DNA): TGTGCCAGCAGCGTAGCGCAGGGACTAGCCCGGCAGACCCAGTACTTC.